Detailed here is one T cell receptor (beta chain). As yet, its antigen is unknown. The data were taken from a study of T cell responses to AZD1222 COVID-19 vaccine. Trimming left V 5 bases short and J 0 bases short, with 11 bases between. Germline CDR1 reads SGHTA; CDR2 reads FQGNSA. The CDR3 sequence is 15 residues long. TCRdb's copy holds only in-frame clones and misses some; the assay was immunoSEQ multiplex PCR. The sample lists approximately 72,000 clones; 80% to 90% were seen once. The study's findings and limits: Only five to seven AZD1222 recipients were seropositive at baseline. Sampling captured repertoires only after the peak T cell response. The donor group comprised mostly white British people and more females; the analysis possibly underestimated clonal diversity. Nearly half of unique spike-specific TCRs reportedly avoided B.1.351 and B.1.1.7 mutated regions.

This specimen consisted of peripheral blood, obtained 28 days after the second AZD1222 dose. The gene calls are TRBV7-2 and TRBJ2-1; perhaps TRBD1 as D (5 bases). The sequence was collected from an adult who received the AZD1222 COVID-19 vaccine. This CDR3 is CASSREGVSYNEQFF. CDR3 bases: TGTGCCAGCAGCCGCGAAGGGGTCTCCTACAATGAGCAGTTCTTC. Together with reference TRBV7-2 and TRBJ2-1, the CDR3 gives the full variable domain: GAGVSQSPSNKVTEKGKDVELRCDPISGHTALYWYRQSLGQGLEFLIYFQGNSAPDKSGLPSDRFSAERTGGSVSTLTIQRTQQEDSAVYLCASSREGVSYNEQFFGPGTRLTVL.